The rows below give T cell receptor beta chains drawn from one sample of a study of blood T cell repertoires in COVID-19. Clones were sequenced by immunoSEQ multiplex PCR, and TCRdb holds only the in-frame ones, with some missing. This sample has 55,000 to 90,000 clones; 91% occur once, and the top ten carry about an eighth. The sample comprised peripheral blood. Every receptor here comes from a human donor with active COVID-19. The donor label of this sample is uncertain. CDR3s include the opening cysteine and the closing phenylalanine or tryptophan. The order of the fields is V gene, J gene, D gene, clone size, CDR3 DNA, CDR3 protein. A D gene is named only where the DNA matches it firmly. Rows may omit the clone size; those that give it use once, few, many or a size class.

TRBV7-2,TRBJ1-1,NA,NA,TGTGCCAGCAGCTTATTGAGCCAGAACACTGAAGCTTTCTTT,CASSLLSQNTEAFF
TRBV7-2,TRBJ2-7,TRBD1,once,TGTGCCAGCAGGGCTACGGGACAGCGGTACGAGCAGTACTTC,CASRATGQRYEQYF
TRBV5-4,TRBJ1-1,NA,NA,TGTGCCAGCAGCCCGCAGAGCGGGGGAGGGAACACTGAAGCTTTCTTT,CASSPQSGGGNTEAFF
TRBV6-5,TRBJ2-7,TRBD1,NA,TGTGCCACGGGGGGGGACAGGGGCTCCTACGAGCAGTACTTC,CATGGDRGSYEQYF
TRBV29-1,TRBJ2-5,NA,few,TGCAGCGTAAACAACCCCCAGTACTTC,CSVNNPQYF
TRBV28,TRBJ2-5,NA,NA,TGTGCCAGCAGTTTAGGGGGGGCGCAGGAGACCCAGTACTTC,CASSLGGAQETQYF
TRBV9,TRBJ2-3,NA,NA,TGTGCCAGCAGCGTATCAGGTGGCACAGATACGCAGTATTTT,CASSVSGGTDTQYF
TRBV24-1,TRBJ2-7,TRBD1,NA,TGTGCCATACAGGGGGCTGCGGGCATCGAGCAGTACTTC,CAIQGAAGIEQYF
TRBV28,TRBJ2-7,NA,NA,TGTGCCAGCAGTTTATATGTCCAATCGCGCAACGAGCAGTACTTC,CASSLYVQSRNEQYF
TRBV6-2/TRBV6-3,TRBJ1-1,TRBD1,NA,TGTGCCAGCAGTTACCTACCAGGACAGGGTGAAGCTTTCTTT,CASSYLPGQGEAFF
TRBV28,TRBJ2-4,NA,NA,TGTGCCAGCACCTCAGGGAAAAACATTCAGTACTTC,CASTSGKNIQYF
TRBV6-5,TRBJ1-5,TRBD1,NA,TGTGCCAGCAGTCAGGGGGCCGGTCCCCAGCATTTT,CASSQGAGPQHF
TRBV5-4,TRBJ1-3,TRBD1,NA,TGTGCCAGCATGAGCTACCAGGGGGGCCCCTCTGGAAACACCATATATTTT,CASMSYQGGPSGNTIYF
TRBV7-8,TRBJ1-5,TRBD1,NA,TGTGCCAGCGGGACAGGAGGGAATAGCAATCAGCCCCAGCATTTT,CASGTGGNSNQPQHF
TRBV18,TRBJ2-1,NA,NA,TGTGCCAGCTCACCACCGCTCCTAGCCAGTAAATCTGAGCAGTTCTTC,CASSPPLLASKSEQFF
TRBV7-9,TRBJ2-1,NA,NA,TGTGCCAGCAGCCTTGCGACAGTCTACAATGAGCAGTTCTTC,CASSLATVYNEQFF
TRBV5-1,TRBJ1-2,TRBD1,NA,TGCGCCAGCAGCTTGGGGTTACAGGGGTCCGAGGGCTACACCTTC,CASSLGLQGSEGYTF
TRBV7-6,TRBJ2-1,TRBD2,NA,TGTGCCAGCAGCTTAGGGGGTTTAGCGGGAGTTAATGAGCAGTTCTTC,CASSLGGLAGVNEQFF
TRBV2,TRBJ2-3,TRBD2,NA,TGTGCCAGCAGTCCGGGACTAGCGGGAGCCACAGATACGCAGTATTTT,CASSPGLAGATDTQYF
TRBV30,TRBJ2-1,NA,NA,TGTGCCTGGAGTCGGCTAGCGTCCTACAATGAGCAGTTCTTC,CAWSRLASYNEQFF
TRBV5-1,TRBJ2-1,NA,NA,TGCGCCAGCAGCGTGAGTGGCGGAGCCTACAATGAGCAGTTCTTC,CASSVSGGAYNEQFF
TRBV28,TRBJ2-5,NA,NA,TGTGCCAGCAGTTTCGGGGGGCAGGGGACCCAGTACTTC,CASSFGGQGTQYF
TRBV18,TRBJ1-3,TRBD1,NA,TGTGCCAGCTCAAGGGGACAGTCCTCTGGAAACACCATATATTTT,CASSRGQSSGNTIYF
TRBV24-1,TRBJ1-6,TRBD1,NA,TGTGCCATCCCGGGACAGGGGGCGACACCCCTCCACTTT,CAIPGQGATPLHF
TRBV20-1,TRBJ1-2,NA,NA,TGCAGTGCTAGTTCCCGGACTTTCCTATTTAGCTACACCTTC,CSASSRTFLFSYTF
TRBV4-1,TRBJ1-5,NA,NA,TGCGCCAGCAGCCATGACTTTAGCAATCAGCCCCAGCATTTT,CASSHDFSNQPQHF
TRBV11-3,TRBJ2-1,TRBD2,NA,TGTGCCAGTCGCGGGAGACCTGAGCAGTTCTTC,CASRGRPEQFF
TRBV14,TRBJ2-7,NA,NA,TGTGCCAGCAGCCCCCAGGGGGGTGGAGAGCAGTACTTC,CASSPQGGGEQYF
TRBV7-9,TRBJ2-5,TRBD1,NA,TGTGCCAGCAGCCCCCCCACAGGGGTCCAAGAGACCCAGTACTTC,CASSPPTGVQETQYF
TRBV2,TRBJ1-4,NA,NA,TGTGCCAGCTCAAACAGGGCTAATGAAAAACTGTTTTTT,CASSNRANEKLFF
TRBV28,TRBJ2-7,TRBD2,NA,TGTGCCAGCACTCCGGGAGGGCCGTCTAGCGAGCAGTACTTC,CASTPGGPSSEQYF
TRBV5-6,TRBJ2-3,TRBD1,NA,TGTGCCAGCAGGCCACAGGGGGCTGATACGCAGTATTTT,CASRPQGADTQYF
TRBV28,TRBJ1-6,NA,NA,TGTGCCAGCAGTCCCGGACAGAGCTCCTATAATTCACCCCTCCACTTT,CASSPGQSSYNSPLHF
TRBV7-2,TRBJ2-7,TRBD2,NA,TGTGCCAGCAGCTTAGTCCCCACTAGCGGGTTCTACGAGCAGTACTTC,CASSLVPTSGFYEQYF
TRBV4-3,TRBJ1-4,TRBD1,NA,TGCGCCAGCAGCCGGGACAGGGGGCGCTTGATGTTTTTT,CASSRDRGRLMFF
TRBV11-2,TRBJ2-7,TRBD2,NA,TGTGCCAGCAGCTCATCTAGCGGGAGGGCTTACGAGCAGTACTTC,CASSSSSGRAYEQYF
TRBV6-5,TRBJ1-1,NA,NA,TGTGCCAGCACCCAGGGTTTGAACACTGAAGCTTTCTTT,CASTQGLNTEAFF
TRBV6-2/TRBV6-3,TRBJ2-7,NA,NA,TGTGCCAGCAGTTACGACACCCCCACCTTATACGAGCAGTACTTC,CASSYDTPTLYEQYF
TRBV6-5,TRBJ2-4,TRBD1,NA,TGTGCCAGCAGTCTACAGGGGGCCAAAAACATTCAGTACTTC,CASSLQGAKNIQYF
TRBV18,TRBJ2-3,NA,NA,TGTGCCAGCTCACCTTTCCCCAGCGGTAACACAGATACGCAGTATTTT,CASSPFPSGNTDTQYF
TRBV29-1,TRBJ2-7,NA,NA,TGCAGCGTTTCGAGTTCCTACGAGCAGTACTTC,CSVSSSYEQYF
TRBV4-3,TRBJ2-2,NA,NA,TGCGCCAGCAGCCAAGATGAGGGAGGCCCCGGGGAGCTGTTTTTT,CASSQDEGGPGELFF
TRBV14,TRBJ2-7,TRBD2,once,TGTGCCAGCAGCCCGGGACTAGCGGGAGGAGGCGAGCAGTACTTC,CASSPGLAGGGEQYF
TRBV27,TRBJ1-4,TRBD1,NA,TGTGCCAGCAGTACCCGTACAGGGGGTGTAGGGTACGGTGATGAAAAACTGTTTTTT,CASSTRTGGVGYGDEKLFF
TRBV5-1,TRBJ2-5,NA,NA,TGCGCCAGCAGCTTGAAAGCACCGCGGGAGACCCAGTACTTC,CASSLKAPRETQYF
TRBV7-8,TRBJ2-5,TRBD1,NA,TGTGCCAGCAGTTATACAGGGGGCTTTGAGACCCAGTACTTC,CASSYTGGFETQYF
TRBV5-1,TRBJ2-2,TRBD2,NA,TGCGCCAGCAGCCTAAGACTAGCGGGAAGCACCGGGGAGCTGTTTTTT,CASSLRLAGSTGELFF
TRBV4-3,TRBJ1-4,TRBD1,NA,TGCGCCAGCAGCCAAGGACAGGGTAATGAAAAACTGTTTTTT,CASSQGQGNEKLFF
TRBV7-3,TRBJ2-1,NA,NA,TGTGCCAGCAGTCCCCCGAGACAACAGAATGAGCAGTTCTTC,CASSPPRQQNEQFF
TRBV12-2,TRBJ1-2,NA,NA,TGTGCAAGTCGCTTAGAGTATGTTTGGGACATAACTAACTATGGCTACACCTTC,CASRLEYVWDITNYGYTF
TRBV18,TRBJ1-1,NA,NA,TGTGCCAGCTCACCATCAAAGAACACTGAAGCTTTCTTT,CASSPSKNTEAFF